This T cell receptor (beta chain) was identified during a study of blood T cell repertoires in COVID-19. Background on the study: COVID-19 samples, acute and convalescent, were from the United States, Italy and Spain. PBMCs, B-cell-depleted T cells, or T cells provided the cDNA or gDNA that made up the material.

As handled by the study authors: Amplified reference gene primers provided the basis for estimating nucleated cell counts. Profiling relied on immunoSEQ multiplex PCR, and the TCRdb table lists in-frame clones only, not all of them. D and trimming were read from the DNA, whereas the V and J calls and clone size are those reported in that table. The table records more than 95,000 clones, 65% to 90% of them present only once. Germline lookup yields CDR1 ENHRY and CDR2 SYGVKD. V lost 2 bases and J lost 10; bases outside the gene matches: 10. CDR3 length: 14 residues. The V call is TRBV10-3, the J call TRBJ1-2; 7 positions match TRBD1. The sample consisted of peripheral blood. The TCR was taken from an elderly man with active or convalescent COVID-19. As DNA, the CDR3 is TGTGCCATCAGTGAGAATGGACAGGCCACACTCTACACCTTC. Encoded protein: CAISENGQATLYTF.